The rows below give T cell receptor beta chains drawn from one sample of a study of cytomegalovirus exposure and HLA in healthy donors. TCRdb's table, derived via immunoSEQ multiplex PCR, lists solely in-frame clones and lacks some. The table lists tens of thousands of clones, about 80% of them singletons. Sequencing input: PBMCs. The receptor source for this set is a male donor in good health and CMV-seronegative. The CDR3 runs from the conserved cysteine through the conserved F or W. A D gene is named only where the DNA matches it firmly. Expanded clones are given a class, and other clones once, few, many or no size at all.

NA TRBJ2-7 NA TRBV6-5 TGTGCCAGCAGTTATCATTTCGGGGAGGTCGAGCAGTACTTC CASSYHFGEVEQYF
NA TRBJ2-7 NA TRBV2 TGTGCCAGCACCGAGGGTATCCCAACGTACGAGCAGTACTTC CASTEGIPTYEQYF
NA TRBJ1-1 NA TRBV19 TGTGCCAGTAGTATTGGGAGGGTTATGGCTGAAGCTTTCTTT CASSIGRVMAEAFF
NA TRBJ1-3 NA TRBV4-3 TGCGCCAGCAGCCAGTCCAGGCTATCGGTCTCGTCTGGAAACACCATATATTTT CASSQSRLSVSSGNTIYF
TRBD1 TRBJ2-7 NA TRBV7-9 TGTGCCAGCAGCTCAATGGACAGGGCCTACGAGCAGTACTTC CASSSMDRAYEQYF
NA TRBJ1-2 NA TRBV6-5 TGTGCCAGCAGTGACCAGGGGACCTATGGCTACACCTTC CASSDQGTYGYTF
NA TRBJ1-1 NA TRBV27 TGTGCCAGCAGTTTAAGCAGGCGGAACACTGAAGCTTTCTTT CASSLSRRNTEAFF
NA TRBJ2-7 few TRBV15 TGTGCCACCAGCAGAGATGGGGCTGAGACCTACGAGCAGTACTTC CATSRDGAETYEQYF
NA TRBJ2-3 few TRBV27 TGTGCCAGCAGTTGGAGGCCAGGTTCCTGGGATACGCAGTATTTT CASSWRPGSWDTQYF
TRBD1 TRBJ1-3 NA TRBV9 TGTGCCAGCAGCGTTGGAGGGGGCTCATATGGAAACACCATATATTTT CASSVGGGSYGNTIYF
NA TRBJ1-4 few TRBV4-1 TGCGCCAGCAGCCAGGGAGGAACGGGGAGGGCCGAAAAACTGTTTTTT CASSQGGTGRAEKLFF
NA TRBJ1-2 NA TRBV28 TGTGCCAGCAGTTTGGGCCATCTTAACTATGGCTACACCTTC CASSLGHLNYGYTF
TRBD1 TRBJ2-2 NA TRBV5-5 TGTGCCAGCAGGGATCTTACAGGGGAATCCACCGGGGAGCTGTTTTTT CASRDLTGESTGELFF
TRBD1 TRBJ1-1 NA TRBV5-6 TGTGCCAGCAGCTCCGGACAGGAGGTTGAAGCTTTCTTT CASSSGQEVEAFF
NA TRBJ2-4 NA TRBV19 TGTGCCAGTAAACACAGAGCCAAAAACATTCAGTACTTC CASKHRAKNIQYF
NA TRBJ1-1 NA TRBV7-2 TGTGCCAGCAGCCGCCAACCCAGGGGGAACACTGAAGCTTTCTTT CASSRQPRGNTEAFF
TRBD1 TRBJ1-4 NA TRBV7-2 TGTGCCAGCAGCGTCGACAGGGGGAATGAAAAACTGTTTTTT CASSVDRGNEKLFF
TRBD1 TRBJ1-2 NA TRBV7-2 TGTGCCAGTACAGTGGGACAGGGCGTCTATGGCTACACCTTC CASTVGQGVYGYTF
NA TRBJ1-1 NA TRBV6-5 TGTGCCAGCATTCCGCGGCGGGCGTCTCCCGAAGCTTTCTTT CASIPRRASPEAFF
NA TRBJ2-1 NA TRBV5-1 TGCGCCAGCAGCTTCGCCGGAGTCGATAGGAATGAGCAGTTCTTC CASSFAGVDRNEQFF
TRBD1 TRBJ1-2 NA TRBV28 TGTGCCAGCAGCCAGGGGACAGGGCGCTACACCTTC CASSQGTGRYTF
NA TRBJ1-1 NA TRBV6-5 TGTGCCAGCAGGCCAGCCGGGGGTTGGGACACTGAAGCTTTCTTT CASRPAGGWDTEAFF
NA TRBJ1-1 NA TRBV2 TGTGCCAGCAGTGTAGACCTCGCGGCTGAAGCTTTCTTT CASSVDLAAEAFF
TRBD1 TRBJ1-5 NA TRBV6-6 TGTGCCAGCAGTTACGGTAGGGACAGGATGAATCAGCCCCAGCATTTT CASSYGRDRMNQPQHF
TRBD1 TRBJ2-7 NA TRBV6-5 TGTGCCAGCAGCCTAGGACAGGGGGTGGGGGAGCAGTACTTC CASSLGQGVGEQYF
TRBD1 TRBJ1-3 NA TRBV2 TGTGCCAGCAGTCACAGGGGTTTCGCGAACACCATATATTTT CASSHRGFANTIYF
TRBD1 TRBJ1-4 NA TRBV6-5 TGTGCCAGCAGTTACTCGATCGGACAGGGAGAAAAACTGTTTTTT CASSYSIGQGEKLFF
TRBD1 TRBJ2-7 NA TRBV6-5 TGTGCCAGCAGTTACCGGGACAGGGGCTACGAGCAGTACTTC CASSYRDRGYEQYF
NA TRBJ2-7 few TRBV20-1 TGCAGTGCTAGTCGCTACGAGCAGTACTTC CSASRYEQYF
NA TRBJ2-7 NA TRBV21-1 TGTGCCAGCAGCCAAGGAAATGGGACTGGGAGCTCCTACGAGCAGTACTTC CASSQGNGTGSSYEQYF
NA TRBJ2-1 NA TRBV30 TGTGCCTGGAGCGCGGACAGCCCGACATACAATGAGCAGTTCTTC CAWSADSPTYNEQFF
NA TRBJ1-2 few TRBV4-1 TGCGCCAGCAGCCAGCCGGGACCGGGAGGATATGGCTACACCTTC CASSQPGPGGYGYTF
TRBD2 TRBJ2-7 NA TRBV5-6 TGTGCCAGCAGCATTGCAGCGGGGGGGGCATACGAGCAGTACTTC CASSIAAGGAYEQYF
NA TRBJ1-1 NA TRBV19 TGTGCCAGTAGCAACACAGGGTTGAACACTGAAGCTTTCTTT CASSNTGLNTEAFF
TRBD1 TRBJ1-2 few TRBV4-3 TGCGCCAGCAGCCTCGGACAGGGGGCGGTCTATGGCTACACCTTC CASSLGQGAVYGYTF
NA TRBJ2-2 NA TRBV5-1 TGCGCCAGCAGCCCACAGTCGGGGAAGGGAACCGGGGAGCTGTTTTTT CASSPQSGKGTGELFF
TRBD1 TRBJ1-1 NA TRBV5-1 TGCGCCAGCAGCTTGGGGGACAGGTTGAACACTGAAGCTTTCTTT CASSLGDRLNTEAFF
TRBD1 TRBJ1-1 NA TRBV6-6 TGTGCCAGCAGTTCCCCGGGACAGATAAACACTGAAGCTTTCTTT CASSSPGQINTEAFF
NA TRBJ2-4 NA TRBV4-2 TGTGCCAGCAGCCAAGAACACCGGGGGGCTAGAGGTAATGCCAAAAACATTCAGTACTTC CASSQEHRGARGNAKNIQYF
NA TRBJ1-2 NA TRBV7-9 TGTGCCAGCACCAGTAACTATGGCTACACCTTC CASTSNYGYTF
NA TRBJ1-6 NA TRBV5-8 TGTGCCAGCAGCTTTTCACAAACGAATAATTCACCCCTCCACTTT CASSFSQTNNSPLHF
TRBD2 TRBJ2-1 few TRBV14 TGTGCCAGCAGCCTGGGACTAGCGGGAAAGGGTGAGCAGTTCTTC CASSLGLAGKGEQFF
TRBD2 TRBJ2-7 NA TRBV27 TGTGCCAGCAGTTTACTAGCGGAAACGAAGTACGAGCAGTACTTC CASSLLAETKYEQYF
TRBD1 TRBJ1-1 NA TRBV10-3 TGTGCCATCAGTGAGTCAGGACAGGGGTCGGAAACTGAAGCTTTCTTT CAISESGQGSETEAFF